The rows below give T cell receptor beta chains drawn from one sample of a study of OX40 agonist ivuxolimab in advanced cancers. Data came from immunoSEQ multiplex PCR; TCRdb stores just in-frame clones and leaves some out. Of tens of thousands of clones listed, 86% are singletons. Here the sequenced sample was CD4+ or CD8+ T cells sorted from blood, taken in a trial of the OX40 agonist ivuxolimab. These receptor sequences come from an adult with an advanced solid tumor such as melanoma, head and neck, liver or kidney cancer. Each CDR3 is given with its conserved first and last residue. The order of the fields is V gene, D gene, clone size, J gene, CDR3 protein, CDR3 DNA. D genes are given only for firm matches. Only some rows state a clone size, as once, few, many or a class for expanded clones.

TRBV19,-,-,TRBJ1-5,CASNPVGGRSNQPQHF,TGTGCCAGTAATCCTGTGGGGGGTAGGAGCAATCAGCCCCAGCATTTT
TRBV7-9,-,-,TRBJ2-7,CASSFSRSYEQYF,TGTGCCAGCAGCTTTTCCAGGTCCTACGAGCAGTACTTC
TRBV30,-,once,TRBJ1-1,CAWALGRYTEAFF,TGTGCCTGGGCCCTGGGGCGATACACTGAAGCTTTCTTT
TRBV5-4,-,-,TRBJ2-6,CASSLARGGDANVLTF,TGTGCCAGCAGCTTGGCGAGGGGCGGGGACGCCAACGTCCTGACTTTC
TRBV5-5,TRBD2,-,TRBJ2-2,CASSFIWTSQNTGELFF,TGTGCCAGCAGCTTCATATGGACTAGCCAAAACACCGGGGAGCTGTTTTTT
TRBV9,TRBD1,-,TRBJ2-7,CASSAGQGVSLHEQYF,TGTGCCAGCAGCGCGGGACAGGGGGTATCCCTCCACGAGCAGTACTTC
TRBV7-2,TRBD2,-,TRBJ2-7,CASSLLGLAGVEQYF,TGTGCCAGCAGCTTACTGGGACTAGCGGGGGTCGAGCAGTACTTC
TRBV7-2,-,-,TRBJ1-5,CASRSAKGYNQPQHF,TGTGCCAGCAGGTCAGCCAAGGGATACAATCAGCCCCAGCATTTT
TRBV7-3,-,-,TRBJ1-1,CASSPSTGWSTEAFF,TGTGCCAGCAGCCCTTCCACAGGGTGGAGCACTGAAGCTTTCTTT
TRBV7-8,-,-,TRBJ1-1,CASNPGYRNTEAFF,TGTGCCAGCAACCCGGGGTACCGGAACACTGAAGCTTTCTTT
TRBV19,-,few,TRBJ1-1,CASSTPTGRQNTEAFF,TGTGCCAGTAGTACCCCCACTGGAAGACAGAACACTGAAGCTTTCTTT
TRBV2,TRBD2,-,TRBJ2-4,CASSEARSGGATTIQYF,TGTGCCAGCAGTGAAGCGAGGAGCGGGGGGGCTACGACCATTCAGTACTTC
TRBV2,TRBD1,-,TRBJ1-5,CASTGQGAQPQHF,TGTGCCAGCACCGGACAGGGGGCTCAGCCCCAGCATTTT
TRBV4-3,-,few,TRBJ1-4,CASSPRGGGDNEKLFF,TGCGCCAGCAGCCCCCGAGGGGGGGGAGATAATGAAAAACTGTTTTTT
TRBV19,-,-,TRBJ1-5,CASSILNNQPQHF,TGTGCCAGTAGTATCCTGAATAATCAGCCCCAGCATTTT
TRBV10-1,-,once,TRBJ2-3,CASSEPSTDTQYF,TGCGCCAGCAGTGAGCCTAGCACAGATACGCAGTATTTT
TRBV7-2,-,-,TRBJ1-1,CASSPQFRASEAFF,TGTGCCAGCAGCCCGCAATTCAGGGCCTCTGAAGCTTTCTTT
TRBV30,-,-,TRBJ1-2,CAWNRPAFSNYGYTF,TGTGCCTGGAACCGGCCAGCCTTCTCTAACTATGGCTACACCTTC
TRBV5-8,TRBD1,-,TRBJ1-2,CASSPGQGVSYGYTF,TGTGCCAGCAGCCCCGGACAGGGAGTATCCTATGGCTACACCTTC
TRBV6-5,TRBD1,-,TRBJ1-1,CASSYSSRGANTEAFF,TGTGCCAGCAGTTACTCTTCCAGGGGGGCGAACACTGAAGCTTTCTTT
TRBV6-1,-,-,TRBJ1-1,CASSGGRNTEAFF,TGTGCCAGCAGTGGTGGGAGGAACACTGAAGCTTTCTTT
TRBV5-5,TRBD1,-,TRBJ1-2,CASSLDSQGASYGYTF,TGTGCCAGCAGCTTAGACTCACAGGGGGCAAGTTATGGCTACACCTTC
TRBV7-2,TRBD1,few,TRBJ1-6,CASSPEGTGGRPLHF,TGTGCCAGCAGCCCAGAGGGTACAGGGGGTAGGCCCCTCCACTTT
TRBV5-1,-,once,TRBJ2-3,CASSLETSGTDTQYF,TGCGCCAGCAGCTTGGAGACCTCCGGCACAGATACGCAGTATTTT
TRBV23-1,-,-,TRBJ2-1,CASSQSKAGGNNEQFF,TGCGCCAGCAGTCAATCGAAAGCTGGCGGGAACAATGAGCAGTTCTTC
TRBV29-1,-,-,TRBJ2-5,CSVDSLGGQVETQYF,TGCAGCGTTGATTCCTTGGGGGGGCAGGTGGAGACCCAGTACTTC
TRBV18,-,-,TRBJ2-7,CASSPGQTYEQYF,TGTGCCAGCTCCCCCGGACAGACATACGAGCAGTACTTC
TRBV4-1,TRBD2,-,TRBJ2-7,CASSPTSGNYEQYF,TGCGCCAGCAGCCCGACTAGCGGGAACTACGAGCAGTACTTC
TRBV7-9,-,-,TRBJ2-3,CASSRIEEDTQYF,TGTGCCAGCAGTAGAATCGAAGAAGATACGCAGTATTTT
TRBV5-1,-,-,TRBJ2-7,CASSLDEGMYYEQYF,TGCGCCAGCAGCTTGGACGAGGGGATGTACTACGAGCAGTACTTC
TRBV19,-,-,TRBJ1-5,CASSISGGFNQPQHF,TGTGCCAGTAGTATAAGCGGGGGTTTCAATCAGCCCCAGCATTTT
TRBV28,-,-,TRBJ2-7,CASSSKGTYPYEQYF,TGTGCCAGCAGTTCGAAGGGGACCTATCCCTACGAGCAGTACTTC
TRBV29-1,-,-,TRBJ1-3,CSVEWGRSSGNTIYF,TGCAGCGTCGAATGGGGACGGAGCTCTGGAAACACCATATATTTT
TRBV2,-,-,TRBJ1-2,CAGNGAANYGYTF,TGTGCCGGGAATGGGGCAGCTAACTATGGCTACACCTTC
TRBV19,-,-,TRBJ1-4,CASSTSRDTVREKLFF,TGTGCCAGTAGTACGTCCCGGGACACAGTTCGGGAAAAACTGTTTTTT
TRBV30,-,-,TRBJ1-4,CAWSLIRTDPPTNEKLFF,TGTGCCTGGAGTTTGATTAGGACAGACCCTCCAACTAATGAAAAACTGTTTTTT
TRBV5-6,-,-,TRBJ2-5,CASSFGGEETQYF,TGTGCCAGCAGCTTTGGAGGAGAAGAGACCCAGTACTTC
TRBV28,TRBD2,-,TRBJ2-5,CASRLAAHETQYF,TGTGCCAGCAGACTAGCGGCCCATGAGACCCAGTACTTC
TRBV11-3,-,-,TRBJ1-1,CASSFRGNTEAFF,TGTGCCAGCAGCTTTAGAGGGAACACTGAAGCTTTCTTT
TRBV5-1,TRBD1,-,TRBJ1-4,CASSTGGSVELFF,TGCGCCAGCAGTACAGGGGGGTCTGTTGAACTGTTTTTT
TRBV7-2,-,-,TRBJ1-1,CASSFTDTEAFF,TGTGCCAGCAGCTTTACAGACACTGAAGCTTTCTTT
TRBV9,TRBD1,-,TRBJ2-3,CASSQRTGGLGDTQYF,TGTGCCAGCAGCCAGCGGACAGGTGGATTAGGAGATACGCAGTATTTT
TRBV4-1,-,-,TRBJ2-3,CASSQDGYPSTTDTQYF,TGCGCCAGCAGCCAAGATGGCTATCCCTCCACGACAGATACGCAGTATTTT
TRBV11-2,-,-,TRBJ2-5,CASSPSRNPQETQYF,TGTGCCAGCAGCCCTTCACGAAATCCTCAAGAGACCCAGTACTTC
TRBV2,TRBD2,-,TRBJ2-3,CASTPGGDTQYF,TGTGCCAGCACCCCGGGAGGGGATACGCAGTATTTT
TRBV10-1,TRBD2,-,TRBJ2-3,CASSESTGGSMDTQYF,TGCGCCAGCAGTGAGTCGACGGGCGGGAGTATGGATACGCAGTATTTT
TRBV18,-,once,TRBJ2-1,CASSPGAQINEQFF,TGTGCCAGCTCACCAGGGGCCCAGATCAATGAGCAGTTCTTC
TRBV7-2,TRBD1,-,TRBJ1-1,CASSLAGQGAPEAFF,TGTGCCAGCAGCTTAGCGGGACAGGGGGCGCCTGAAGCTTTCTTT
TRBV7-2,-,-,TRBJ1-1,CASSLLRTANTEAFF,TGTGCCAGCAGCCTTCTGAGGACAGCGAACACTGAAGCTTTCTTT
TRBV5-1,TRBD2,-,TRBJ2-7,CASSLGTSGWGVEQYF,TGCGCCAGCAGCTTGGGGACTAGCGGGTGGGGGGTCGAGCAGTACTTC
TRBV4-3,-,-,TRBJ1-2,CASSPQGRVYGYTF,TGCGCCAGCAGCCCCCAGGGTAGGGTCTATGGCTACACCTTC
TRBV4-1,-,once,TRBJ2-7,CASSQDYKARPYEQYF,TGCGCCAGCAGCCAAGATTACAAAGCCCGCCCCTACGAGCAGTACTTC
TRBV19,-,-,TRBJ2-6,CASRISGQGSSGANVLTF,TGTGCCAGTAGGATATCGGGGCAGGGGAGCTCTGGGGCCAACGTCCTGACTTTC
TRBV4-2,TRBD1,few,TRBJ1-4,CASSQRLSGTGDEKLFF,TGTGCCAGCAGCCAACGACTGTCCGGGACAGGGGATGAAAAACTGTTTTTT
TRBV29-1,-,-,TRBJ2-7,CSVGDRSYEQYF,TGCAGCGTTGGGGACCGTTCCTACGAGCAGTACTTC
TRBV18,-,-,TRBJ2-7,CASSPDSEQYF,TGTGCCAGCTCACCAGATTCCGAGCAGTACTTC
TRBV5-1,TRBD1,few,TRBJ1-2,CASSLRTGGEGGYTF,TGCGCCAGCAGCCTAAGGACAGGGGGAGAGGGCGGCTACACCTTC